The next 14 T cell receptor beta chains were all read from a single sample in a study of shared clonotypes between healthy human individuals. Libraries were prepared by immunoSEQ multiplex PCR; TCRdb keeps only in-frame clonotypes and omits some of them. This table holds under 2.5 million clones, 85% to 95% found once. The sequenced sample consisted of naive CD4+ T cells from PBMCs. This sample's subset: CD45RA+ positively selected. Receptors were obtained from a man aged 18 to 35 in good health. Some clones in this sample may be carry-over from other donors' samples.

The V gene is TRBV18, the J gene TRBJ2-7; no definite D call. Looked up from germline, CDR1 is KGHSH and CDR2 is LQKENI. This CDR3 region has 13 residues. V was shortened by 2 bases and J by 2 bases, with 7 bases between the two germline ends. This chain's CDR3 is CASSPAETYEQYF. In DNA form, the CDR3 reads TGTGCCAGCTCACCAGCGGAGACCTACGAGCAGTACTTC.

As for this clone: At the DNA level, this CDR3 is encoded by other sequences in the same sample as well. The gene calls are TRBV28 and TRBJ1-2, with D possibly TRBD1 on 5 matching bases. Germline V gives CDR1 MDHEN, CDR2 SYDVKM. With 5 bases removed from V and 5 bases from J, the gap between germline ends came to 6 bases. This CDR3 has 11 amino acids. This chain's CDR3 is CASSEGYGYTF. The CDR3 DNA follows: TGTGCCAGCAGTGAGGGGTATGGCTACACCTTC.

The CDR3: CASSPTDRGLGYTF. DNA for the CDR3: TGTGCCAGCAGTCCCACGGACAGGGGGCTTGGCTACACCTTC. The chain uses TRBV28 and TRBJ1-2, with TRBD1 matching over 11 bases. The CDR3 spans 14 residues. Germline CDR1 MDHEN, CDR2 SYDVKM. Trimming cost V 5 bases and J 7 bases; bases outside gene matches: 6.

The rearrangement links TRBV27 to TRBJ2-2; TRBD2 aligns across 8 bases. The CDR3 is made up of 14 amino acids. In germline, CDR1 is MNHEY, CDR2 SMNVEV (reference sequence). The V and J ends lost 6 bases and 6 bases, in that order; junction bases with no gene match: 6. In DNA form, the CDR3 reads TGTGCCAGCAGCTCCCGGACTAGCCCCGGGGAGCTGTTTTTT. It encodes CASSSRTSPGELFF.

This clone was seen a single time. The V and J genes are TRBV30 and TRBJ1-4, with D perhaps TRBD1 (5 bases). Looked up from germline, CDR1 is GTSNPN and CDR2 is SVGIG (reference sequence). Trimming left V 0 bases short and J 4 bases short, with 9 bases between. This CDR3 has 14 amino acids. The CDR3 nucleotides are TGTGCCTGGAGTGTGGGGGGGGTTAATGAAAAACTGTTTTTT. Translated, it gives CAWSVGGVNEKLFF.

With respect to this clone: Other DNA sequences in this sample translate to the same CDR3. The CDR3 is CASSLVAGSYNEQFF. Written as DNA, the CDR3 is TGCGCCAGCAGCTTGGTTGCGGGGTCCTACAATGAGCAGTTCTTC. J is TRBJ2-1 and V is TRBV5-1, with D possibly matching TRBD2 (6 bases). Germline values: CDR1 SGHRS, CDR2 YFSETQ. V was pared by 0 bases and J by 1 base, with 8 bases between. The CDR3 spans 15 residues. Supplemented by reference TRBV5-1 and TRBJ2-1, the full variable domain reads KAGVTQTPRYLIKTRGQQVTLSCSPISGHRSVSWYQQTPGQGLQFLFEYFSETQRNKGNFPGRFSGRQFSNSRSEMNVSTLELGDSALYLCASSLVAGSYNEQFFGPGTRLTVL.

Points on this clone: Additional DNA sequences in this sample encode the identical CDR3. The chain uses TRBV7-2 and TRBJ1-2; D remains ambiguous. CDR1 and CDR2 (germline): SGHTA, FQGNSA. CDR3 length: 12 residues. With 3 bases removed from V and 4 bases from J, the gap between germline ends came to 6 bases. The CDR3 here is CASSFGGYGYTF. The CDR3 nucleotides are TGTGCCAGCAGCTTTGGTGGCTATGGCTACACCTTC.

This clone was seen only once. The rearrangement links TRBV9 to TRBJ2-1; perhaps TRBD2 as D (6 bases). V was pared by 2 bases and J by 11 bases, with 11 bases between. The CDR3 length is 12 residues. Per germline, CDR1 SGDLS and CDR2 YYNGEE. CDR3 sequence reads: CASSVLASQQFF. In DNA, the CDR3 is TGTGCCAGCAGCGTTCTAGCGAGCCAGCAGTTCTTC.

The chain employs TRBV5-1 and TRBJ2-1; D is ambiguous. Trimming took 0 bases from V and 5 from J, leaving 12 bases between them. There are 15 residues in the CDR3. Germline CDR1 and CDR2: SGHRS and YFSETQ. The CDR3 reads CASSLDGFRNNEQFF. Here the CDR3 DNA reads TGCGCCAGCAGCTTGGATGGGTTTAGGAACAATGAGCAGTTCTTC.

The chain couples TRBV6-1 to TRBJ1-1, with D hard to call. Trimming took off 3 bases at V and 8 bases at J, with 10 bases between the two ends. The germline CDR1 and CDR2 sequences are MNHNS and SASEGT. CDR3 size: 12 residues. CDR3 sequence: CASSDQKGEAFF. The DNA of the CDR3 is TGTGCCAGCAGTGATCAAAAGGGAGAAGCTTTCTTT.

The gene calls are TRBV2 and TRBJ2-3; 11 bases align to TRBD2. The V gene end was trimmed by 6 bases and the J gene end by 1 base; junction bases not matched to a gene: 6. This CDR3 is built from 16 residues. CDR1 is SNHLY, CDR2 FYNNEI, per germline. The CDR3 DNA sequence: TGTGCCAGCAGCCTGGGACTAGCGGCGCGCACAGATACGCAGTATTTT. This encodes CASSLGLAARTDTQYF.

The sample holds one count of this clone. The chain joins TRBV2 to TRBJ2-7; D is possibly TRBD1 (5 bases). V shed 5 bases and J shed 7 bases, with 12 bases lying between them. Germline-derived CDR1 and CDR2 are SNHLY and FYNNEI. CDR3 length equals 12 residues. The CDR3 DNA reads as TGTGCCAGCAGTCAGGACAAAAGGGAGCAGTACTTC. It yields the protein CASSQDKREQYF.

The chain joins TRBV11-2 to TRBJ2-1, with unresolved D. Germline V gives CDR1 SGHAT, CDR2 FQNNGV. Trimming shortened V by 4 bases and J by 5 bases, and 9 bases separated the two germline ends. This CDR3 spans 13 amino acids. The CDR3 DNA reads as TGTGCCAGCAGCTCCCAACGGGACAATGAGCAGTTCTTC. Its protein is CASSSQRDNEQFF. The full variable domain, its missing parts supplied by reference TRBV11-2 and TRBJ2-1, is EAGVAQSPRYKIIEKRQSVAFWCNPISGHATLYWYQQILGQGPKLLIQFQNNGVVDDSQLPKDRFSAERLKGVDSTLKIQPAKLEDSAVYLCASSSQRDNEQFFGPGTRLTVL.

This chain connects TRBV28 to TRBJ1-4; D might be TRBD1 (5 bases). The germline V and J ends were trimmed by 3 bases and 1 base, with 12 bases remaining between them. CDR1 is MDHEN, CDR2 SYDVKM, per germline. CDR3 size: 16 residues. CDR3 sequence (DNA): TGTGCCAGCAGTTTCGGGTGGGGGAGAACTAATGAAAAACTGTTTTTT. Its translation: CASSFGWGRTNEKLFF.